Detailed here is one TCR beta chain. The target antigen is unknown. Donors in the study were healthy people who gave bone marrow. The data belong to a study of cytomegalovirus exposure and HLA in healthy donors. Study results and limitations: About 180 TCR beta chains were listed as cytomegalovirus-associated. It was reported in a later analysis that an Asian-associated ancestry cluster showed fewer N-insertions than the approximately 670-donor mean.

V lost 0 bases and J lost 2, with 16 bases in between. Per the germline V gene, CDR1 is LNHNV and CDR2 is YYDKDF (reference sequence). The CDR3 is 17 residues long. The PCR used 60 Vbeta and 13 Jbeta primers. Per the original data handling: About 10 million shared chains were among tens of millions of unique TCR beta chains counted in a later analysis. TCRdb's copy holds only in-frame clones and misses some; the assay was immunoSEQ multiplex PCR. V and J calls and clone size come straight from that table; D and trimming were deduced from the DNA. The data contain under 300,000 clones, 86% of them seen just once; the ten biggest clones take up around 3.7%.

Sequenced sample: PBMCs. V gene TRBV15 combines with J gene TRBJ1-1, with TRBD1 as a possible D gene (5 bases). The clonotype was recovered from a man in his forties in good health and CMV-seropositive. In DNA, the CDR3 is TGTGCCACCAGCAGAGAAGGGGTAGGGCGAGGAAACACTGAAGCTTTCTTT. It encodes CATSREGVGRGNTEAFF.